The sequence of this T cell receptor (beta chain) was determined in a study of T cell repertoires in cytomegalovirus infection. Across the study: TCR beta signatures that were public indicated CMV infection and matching HLA type.

Study observations and caveats: Ex vivo responses were dominated by HLA-C-restricted CMV-specific TCR beta clonotypes. Based on cumulative public TCR beta family frequency, carriers of CMV plus the relevant HLA were identified.

Each CDR3 protein is one row after TCRdb ran MiXCR on the reads. The sample comprises under 850,000 distinct CDR3 sequences, roughly 35% of which are singletons, and under 3.5% rests with the top ten. As to this clonotype: Its antigen is undetermined.

The source is a human donor in good health (CMV status not recorded). Some clones in this sample may be carry-over from other donors' samples. The material sequenced was PBMCs.

The CDR3 protein is CASSPGGGAADTQYF. DNA for the CDR3: TGTGCCAGCAGCCCCGGGGGGGGGGCGGCAGATACGCAGTATTTT. The rearrangement links TRBV7-2 to TRBJ2-3, with TRBD2 matching 8 bases. Trimming took 5 bases from V and 4 from J; bases not matched to a gene: 8. Per germline, CDR1 SGHTA and CDR2 FQGNSA. The CDR3 covers 15 residues.